The clone carrying this TCR beta chain was observed a single time. The data are from a study of shared clonotypes between healthy human individuals. The investigators split CD4+ cells into a CD45RA+ naive subset and a CD45RA-negative memory subset. TCRdb's table, derived via immunoSEQ multiplex PCR, lists solely in-frame clones and lacks some. The sample has approximately 1.4 million clones; 98% are singletons. Trimming removed 2 bases from V and 5 bases from J, with 10 bases in between. This CDR3 is 13 amino acids long. Looked up from germline, CDR1 is MNHEY and CDR2 is SVGAGI. This rearrangement joins TRBV6-5 to TRBJ2-7, with D possibly being TRBD1 (6 bases). Source material: naive CD4+ T cells sorted from blood. The subset is: CD45RA+ positively selected. The sequence derives from a man younger than 45 in good health. CDR3 amino acids: CASSYRGLDEQYF. The CDR3, as DNA: TGTGCCAGCAGTTACAGGGGGTTAGACGAGCAGTACTTC.